The clone carrying this T cell receptor beta chain was seen more than once but under ten times. Its antigen is not known. The CDR3 contains 15 residues. V lost 1 base, J lost 7 bases, and 19 bases lay in between. Germline V gene sequence: CDR1 SQVTM, CDR2 ANQGSEA. The source of the sample is a study of T-cell reconstitution after alpha-beta-depleted transplantation in children. Regarding the study as a whole: After one year, T-cell counts and TCRbeta diversity mostly came from new T cells.

Preparation of the TCRbeta library used unique molecular identifiers. TCRdb reprocessed the PCR reads with MiXCR, giving one entry per CDR3 protein. The data show more than 200,000 distinct CDR3 sequences, more than 20% seen once. Specimen: PBMCs, collected before TCRalphabeta/CD19-depleted stem cell transplant. This TCR came from a girl aged 2 to 10 with Fanconi anemia, due to receive a stem cell transplant. The chain employs TRBV29-1 and TRBJ2-5, with D unresolved. CDR3 sequence reads: CSVEAVHRSPGTQYF. Here the CDR3 DNA reads TGCAGCGTTGAAGCGGTTCACAGAAGCCCCGGGACCCAGTACTTC.